This TCR beta chain emerged from a study of cytomegalovirus exposure and HLA in healthy donors. Study observations and caveats: An analysis that came later showed most CMV-associated TCR beta chains appearing HLA-restricted.

The PCR used 60 Vbeta and 13 Jbeta primers. Clones were read by immunoSEQ multiplex PCR, and TCRdb kept only the in-frame ones, dropping some. The data show some 90,000 clones, 75% to 85% seen once. Germline CDR1 and CDR2: MNHEY and SMNVEV (reference sequence). This CDR3 has 19 amino acids. The V segment lost 4 bases and the J segment 1 base; nucleotides outside the gene matches: 18. Unrecorded immune exposure was likely among donors, who were nominally healthy when sampled. On this clone itself: Its antigen is unknown.

The TCR comes from a man aged 45-60 years in good health and CMV-seropositive. The rearrangement links TRBV27 to TRBJ2-5; 7 nucleotides agree with TRBD1. Material: PBMCs. DNA of the CDR3: TGTGCCAGCAGTTCCGCGCTCCCACAGGGGACAATACCCCAAGAGACCCAGTACTTC. Protein product: CASSSALPQGTIPQETQYF.